This TCR beta chain was sequenced in a study of OX40 agonist ivuxolimab in advanced cancers. Whole-study context: Patients undergoing dose escalation presented with hepatocellular carcinoma, melanoma, renal cell or head and neck cancer. Study-level results: On average, CD8+ T cells showed a greater number of expanded clones than CD4+. Circulating CD4+ and CD8+ T cells showed clonal expansion by week 6 at 0.1 to 3.0 mg/kg.

In regard to this clone: The antigen remains undetermined.

Profiled with immunoSEQ multiplex PCR; TCRdb holds only in-frame clones, not every one. Of about 70,000 clones detected, more than 75% appear once; the ten largest clones hold roughly 6%. CDR3 size: 14 residues. Trimming pared 0 bases from V and 7 bases from J, leaving 8 bases between. CDR1 and CDR2 from the germline V gene are SGHRS and YFSETQ. Material: CD4+ or CD8+ T cells sorted from blood, obtained in a trial of the OX40 agonist ivuxolimab. The TCR comes from an adult with an advanced solid tumor such as melanoma, head and neck, liver or kidney cancer. This sequence joins TRBV5-1 and TRBJ1-6; no reliable D call. The CDR3 loop reads CASSLEQPNSPLHF. Written as DNA, the CDR3 is TGCGCCAGCAGCTTGGAACAGCCGAATTCACCCCTCCACTTT.